The entry below describes one T cell receptor beta chain. This sample was taken from a study of blood T cell repertoires in COVID-19. As for the study in general: The origin of the acute and convalescent COVID-19 samples was the United States, Italy and Spain.

Seattle cases were enrolled at active infection and followed longitudinally. This CDR3 comprises 15 residues. The germline V gene has CDR1 SNHLY and CDR2 FYNNEI. V was pared by 4 bases and J by 6 bases, with 4 bases of the junction left unmatched. Measured with immunoSEQ multiplex PCR; TCRdb has only the in-frame clones, and not every one. Among approximately 170,000 clones listed, less than 90% were seen once. Sequencing was done on a sample of peripheral blood. The receptor was derived from a woman between 65 and 79 years old with COVID-19, enrolled during active disease. The chain combines TRBV2 with TRBJ2-1; 12 bases are a match to TRBD2. The CDR3 protein is CASSVLAGGTNEQFF. CDR3 coding DNA: TGTGCCAGCAGTGTCCTAGCGGGAGGGACCAATGAGCAGTTCTTC.